Following are 17 T cell receptor beta chains from one sample sequenced in a study of beta chain features in type 1 diabetes. Study-level points and caveats: Among all four CD4+ subsets, Type 1 diabetes patients had TCRB CDR3s that were moderately but significantly shorter.

Every bit of the isolated RNA underwent reverse transcription, so sequencing read expressed TCRB transcripts. Sequencing used immunoSEQ multiplex PCR; TCRdb keeps in-frame clones, though not all of them. The table records approximately 260,000 clones, 20% of them present only once. No antigen is known for these receptors. Sequenced input: naive CD4+ T cells from blood. The origin of the receptors is a woman aged 40 to 49 with type 1 diabetes.

This clone appeared a few times. Different DNA sequences within this sample yield the same CDR3. The chain links TRBV18 to TRBJ2-7, with TRBD1 identical over 9 bases. The CDR3 has 14 residues. The germline V gene has CDR1 KGHSH and CDR2 LQKENI. V was clipped by 0 bases and J by 4 bases; unmatched bases: 1. The chain's CDR3 is CASSPPGQGYEQYF. DNA of the CDR3: TGTGCCAGCTCACCACCGGGACAGGGTTACGAGCAGTACTTC.

The chain joins TRBV6-6 to TRBJ1-2; 7 nucleotides agree with TRBD1. The CDR3 runs to 16 residues. J lost 6 bases, V lost 2 bases, and 12 bases had no gene match. Germline CDR1 reads MNHNY; CDR2 reads SVGAGI (reference sequence). CDR3 sequence (DNA): TGTGCCAGCAGTTACCGCATCCTTGACAGGGTTCATGGCTACACCTTC. Translation: CASSYRILDRVHGYTF.

This clone was seen a handful of times. The chain joins TRBV28 to TRBJ1-4; unclear D gene. Germline values: CDR1 MDHEN, CDR2 SYDVKM. The V gene lost 3 bases and the J gene lost 7 bases, with 15 bases spanning the gap. This CDR3 has 15 amino acids. The CDR3 sequence: CASSLRTVNGEKLFF. The CDR3 region has the DNA TGTGCCAGCAGTTTGAGAACAGTGAACGGTGAAAAACTGTTTTTT.

This clone occurred a few times. The chain uses TRBV10-3 and TRBJ2-3; D unresolved. The CDR3 has 12 residues. The V gene lost 1 base and the J gene lost 6 bases, with 5 bases spanning the gap. Germline CDR1 and CDR2: ENHRY and SYGVKD. The CDR3 DNA sequence: TGTGCCATCAGTGAGTATCCGGATACGCAGTATTTT. Amino acids: CAISEYPDTQYF.

This clone was seen a few times. The chain recombines TRBV9 with TRBJ2-5; TRBD1 matches at 8 bases. CDR1 SGDLS and CDR2 YYNGEE come from the germline V gene. CDR3 size: 13 residues. V gave up 4 bases and J gave up 3 bases; unmatched junction bases: 2. The CDR3 region is CASSSGQEETQYF. CDR3 sequence (DNA): TGTGCCAGCAGCTCGGGACAGGAAGAGACCCAGTACTTC.

This clone was counted a few times. This sequence joins TRBV29-1 and TRBJ1-1; D perhaps matches TRBD1 (6 bases). Trimming pared 4 bases from V and 7 bases from J, leaving 10 bases between. CDR3 length: 11 residues. The V gene's germline CDR1 is SQVTM and CDR2 ANQGSEA. The CDR3 spells CSVVGQIEAFF. The CDR3 DNA is TGCAGCGTTGTGGGACAAATTGAAGCTTTCTTT.

The J gene is TRBJ1-2, the V gene TRBV9; no firm D call. CDR3 length equals 13 residues. Germline lookup yields CDR1 SGDLS and CDR2 YYNGEE. The V gene lost 0 bases and the J gene lost 10 bases, with 13 bases spanning the gap. CDR3 loop: CASSVGTRRDYTF. DNA of the CDR3: TGTGCCAGCAGCGTAGGGACCCGCCGGGACTACACCTTC.

This clone was seen only a few times. The gene calls are TRBV18 and TRBJ2-7; no definite D call. CDR3 length: 14 residues. The ends were cut back, 2 bases at V and 1 base at J, with 9 bases in the middle. CDR1 and CDR2 (germline): KGHSH, LQKENI. CDR3 DNA sequence: TGTGCCAGCTCACCAGATGGTGAGTCCTACGAGCAGTACTTC. Amino acids: CASSPDGESYEQYF.

The V and J genes are TRBV19 and TRBJ1-1; weak D call: TRBD1 (6 bases). The CDR3 is 15 residues long. V lost 5 bases, J lost 11 bases, and 24 bases lay in between. Germline CDR1 reads LNHDA; CDR2 reads SQIVND (reference sequence). The chain's CDR3 is CASSARPGQSGQAFF. The CDR3 DNA reads as TGTGCCAGTAGTGCCCGACCCGGACAGTCGGGCCAGGCTTTCTTT. Combining the CDR3 with reference TRBV19 and TRBJ1-1 gives the whole variable domain DGGITQSPKYLFRKEGQNVTLSCEQNLNHDAMYWYRQDPGQGLRLIYYSQIVNDFQKGDIAEGYSVSREKKESFPLTVTSAQKNPTAFYLCASSARPGQSGQAFFGQGTRLTVV.

This clone turned up a few times. The rearrangement uses TRBV27 and TRBJ1-1; D ambiguous. The germline gives CDR1 MNHEY, CDR2 SMNVEV (reference sequence). CDR3 length: 14 amino acids. V dropped 2 bases and J dropped 1 base, with 8 bases sitting between them. CDR3 sequence (DNA): TGTGCCAGCAGTTTAAAGCCGGGGAACACTGAAGCTTTCTTT. Its protein is CASSLKPGNTEAFF.

The genes are TRBV29-1 and TRBJ2-1, with a tentative D call TRBD2 (5 bases). The V end lost 6 bases, the J end lost 10 bases, and 16 bases lay between the germline ends. The CDR3 has 12 amino acids. The V gene's germline CDR1 is SQVTM and CDR2 ANQGSEA. The CDR3 reads CSVEAEHREQFF. The CDR3 region has the DNA TGCAGCGTGGAGGCGGAGCATCGAGAGCAGTTCTTC.

This clone was picked up a small number of times. The V call is TRBV7-9, the J call TRBJ2-1, with TRBD1 matching over 7 bases. The CDR3 covers 11 residues. V lost 3 bases and J lost 14; bases outside the gene matches: 4. Germline loops: CDR1 SEHNR, CDR2 FQNEAQ (reference sequence). Written as DNA, the CDR3 is TGTGCCAGCAGCTTCCCCGGACAGGAGTTCTTC. Protein sequence: CASSFPGQEFF.

Of note for this clone: Other DNA sequences in the sample encode the same CDR3. The J gene is TRBJ1-2, the V gene TRBV29-1; D is possibly TRBD1 (6 bases). Per germline, CDR1 SQVTM and CDR2 ANQGSEA. This CDR3 is built from 12 residues. V was pared by 4 bases and J by 4 bases, with 10 bases between. The chain's CDR3 is CSVGGGGYGYTF. DNA of the CDR3: TGCAGCGTTGGAGGGGGGGGCTATGGCTACACCTTC.

This clone has only a few counts. The chain is built from TRBV19 and TRBJ1-1; D perhaps matches TRBD1 (5 bases). This CDR3 is 13 amino acids long. CDR1 and CDR2 (germline): LNHDA, SQIVND (reference sequence). The ends were cut back, 4 bases at V and 2 bases at J, with 8 bases in the middle. The CDR3 spells CASSTQGNTEAFF. The DNA of the CDR3 is TGTGCCAGTAGTACTCAGGGTAACACTGAAGCTTTCTTT.

This chain links TRBV2 with TRBJ1-1; D call uncertain. CDR3 length equals 10 residues. V gave up 8 bases and J gave up 6 bases, with 7 bases separating them. Germline assignment: CDR1 SNHLY and CDR2 FYNNEI. The CDR3 sequence is CASFSSEAFF. In DNA, the CDR3 is TGTGCCAGCTTCTCTTCTGAAGCTTTCTTT.

V is TRBV30 and J is TRBJ1-2; D perhaps matches TRBD1 (5 bases). Looked up from germline, CDR1 is GTSNPN and CDR2 is SVGIG (reference sequence). The CDR3 runs 14 residues. Deletions cut 0 bases from V and 4 bases from J, with 12 bases between. CDR3 protein: CAWSVGAVPYGYTF. In nucleotides, the CDR3 is TGTGCCTGGAGTGTAGGGGCGGTGCCCTATGGCTACACCTTC.

As concerns this clone: Within the sample, other DNA sequences also encode this same CDR3. V and J are TRBV9 and TRBJ1-6; 8 bases are shared with TRBD1. Germline V gene data show CDR1 as SGDLS and CDR2 as YYNGEE. The CDR3 contains 15 residues. V was clipped by 0 bases and J by 5 bases; unmatched bases: 1. CDR3 nucleotides: TGTGCCAGCAGCGTAGCAGGGGGCGATAATTCACCCCTCCACTTT. This translates into CASSVAGGDNSPLHF.